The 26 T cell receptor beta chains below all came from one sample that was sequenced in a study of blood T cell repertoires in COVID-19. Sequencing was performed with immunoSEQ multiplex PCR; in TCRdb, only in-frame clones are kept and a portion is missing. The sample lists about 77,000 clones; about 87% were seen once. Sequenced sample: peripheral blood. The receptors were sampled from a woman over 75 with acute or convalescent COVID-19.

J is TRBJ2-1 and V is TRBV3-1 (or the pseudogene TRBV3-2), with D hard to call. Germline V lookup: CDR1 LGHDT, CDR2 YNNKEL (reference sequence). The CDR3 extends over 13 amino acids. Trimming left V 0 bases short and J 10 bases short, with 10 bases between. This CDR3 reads CASSQDRRGEQFF. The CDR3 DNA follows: TGTGCCAGCAGCCAAGACCGGCGCGGAGAGCAGTTCTTC.

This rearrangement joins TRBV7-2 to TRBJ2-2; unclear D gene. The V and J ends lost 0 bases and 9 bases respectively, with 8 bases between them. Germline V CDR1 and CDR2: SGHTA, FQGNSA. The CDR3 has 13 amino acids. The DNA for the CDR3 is TGTGCCAGCAGCTTAGCCCCGACAAGGGAGCTGTTTTTT. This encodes CASSLAPTRELFF.

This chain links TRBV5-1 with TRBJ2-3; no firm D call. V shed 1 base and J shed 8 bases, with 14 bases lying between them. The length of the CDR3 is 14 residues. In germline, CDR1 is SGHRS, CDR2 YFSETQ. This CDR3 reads CASSLLQLPGTQYF. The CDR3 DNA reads TGCGCCAGCAGCTTGTTACAGCTTCCAGGTACGCAGTATTTT.

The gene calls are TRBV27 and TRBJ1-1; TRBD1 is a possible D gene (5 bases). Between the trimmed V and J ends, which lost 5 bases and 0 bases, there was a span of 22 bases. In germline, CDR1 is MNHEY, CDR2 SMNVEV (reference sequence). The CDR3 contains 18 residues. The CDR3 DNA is TGTGCCAGCAGTACCTCCCCAGGGCGAGCCCTAATGAACACTGAAGCTTTCTTT. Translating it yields CASSTSPGRALMNTEAFF.

This CDR3 is CASSQRDRAYEQYF. For the CDR3, the DNA is TGTGCCAGCAGCCAGCGGGACAGGGCGTACGAGCAGTACTTC. The chain is built from TRBV7-9 and TRBJ2-7, with TRBD1 identical over 9 bases. Trimming took 5 bases from V and 4 from J; bases not matched to a gene: 6. Germline V gives CDR1 SEHNR, CDR2 FQNEAQ (reference sequence). CDR3 length: 14 residues.

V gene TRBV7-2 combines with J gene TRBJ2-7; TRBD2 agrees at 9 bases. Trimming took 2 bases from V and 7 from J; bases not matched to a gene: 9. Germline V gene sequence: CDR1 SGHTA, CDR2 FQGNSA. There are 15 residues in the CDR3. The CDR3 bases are TGTGCCAGCAGCTTATTGGCTAGCGGGATGGGGGAGCAGTACTTC. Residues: CASSLLASGMGEQYF.

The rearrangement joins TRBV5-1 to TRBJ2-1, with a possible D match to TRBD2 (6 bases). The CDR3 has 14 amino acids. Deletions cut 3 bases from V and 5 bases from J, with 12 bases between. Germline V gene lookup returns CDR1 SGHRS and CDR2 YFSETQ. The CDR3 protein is CASSSNSGDNEQFF. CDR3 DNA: TGCGCCAGCAGCTCCAACTCGGGGGACAATGAGCAGTTCTTC.

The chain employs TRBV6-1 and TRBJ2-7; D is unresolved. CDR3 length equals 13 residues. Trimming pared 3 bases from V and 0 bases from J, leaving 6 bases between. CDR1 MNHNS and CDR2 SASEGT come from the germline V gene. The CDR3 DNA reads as TGTGCCAGCAGTGAGCGAAGCTCCTACGAGCAGTACTTC. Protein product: CASSERSSYEQYF.

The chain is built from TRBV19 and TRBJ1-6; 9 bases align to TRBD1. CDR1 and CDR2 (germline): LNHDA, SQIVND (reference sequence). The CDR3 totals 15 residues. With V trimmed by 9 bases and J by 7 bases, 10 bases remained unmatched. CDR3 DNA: TGTGCCAGCGGGGACAGGGATGGAGGAAATTCACCCCTCCACTTT. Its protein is CASGDRDGGNSPLHF.

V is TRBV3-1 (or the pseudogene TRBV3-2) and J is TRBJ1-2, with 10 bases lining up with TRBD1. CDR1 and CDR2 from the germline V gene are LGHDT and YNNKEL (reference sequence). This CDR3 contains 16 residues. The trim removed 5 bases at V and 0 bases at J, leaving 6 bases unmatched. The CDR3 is CASSSIGTGANYGYTF. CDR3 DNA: TGTGCCAGCAGCTCAATAGGGACAGGGGCTAACTATGGCTACACCTTC.

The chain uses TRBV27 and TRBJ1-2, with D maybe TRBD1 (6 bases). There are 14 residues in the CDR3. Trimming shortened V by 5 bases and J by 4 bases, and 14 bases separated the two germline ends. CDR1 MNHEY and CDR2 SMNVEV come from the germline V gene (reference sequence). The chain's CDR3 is CASSPQQGFYGYTF. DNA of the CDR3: TGTGCCAGCAGTCCGCAACAGGGATTCTATGGCTACACCTTC.

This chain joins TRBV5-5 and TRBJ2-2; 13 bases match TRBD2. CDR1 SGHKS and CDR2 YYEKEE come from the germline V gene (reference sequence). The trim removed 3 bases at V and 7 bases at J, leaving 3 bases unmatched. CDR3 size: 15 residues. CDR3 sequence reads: CASSWTSGSNGELFF. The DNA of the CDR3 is TGTGCCAGCAGCTGGACTAGCGGGAGTAACGGGGAGCTGTTTTTT.

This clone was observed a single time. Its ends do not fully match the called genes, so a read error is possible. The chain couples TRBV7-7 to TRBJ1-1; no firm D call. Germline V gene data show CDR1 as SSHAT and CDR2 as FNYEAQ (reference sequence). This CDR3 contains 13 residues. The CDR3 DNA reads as TGTGCTAGCAGCCTTAGTAAGAACACTGAAGCTTTCTTT. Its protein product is CASSLSKNTEAFF.

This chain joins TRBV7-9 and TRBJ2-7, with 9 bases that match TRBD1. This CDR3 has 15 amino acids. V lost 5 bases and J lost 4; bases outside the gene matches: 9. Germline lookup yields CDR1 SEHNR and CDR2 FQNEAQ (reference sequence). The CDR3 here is CASSATGTGRYEQYF. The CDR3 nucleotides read TGTGCCAGCAGCGCCACCGGGACAGGGCGTTACGAGCAGTACTTC.

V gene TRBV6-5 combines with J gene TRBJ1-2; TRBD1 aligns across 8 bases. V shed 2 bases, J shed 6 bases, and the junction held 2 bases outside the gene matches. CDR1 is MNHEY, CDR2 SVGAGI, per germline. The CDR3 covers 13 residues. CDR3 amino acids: CASSYGQGHGYTF. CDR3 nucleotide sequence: TGTGCCAGCAGTTACGGACAGGGCCATGGCTACACCTTC.

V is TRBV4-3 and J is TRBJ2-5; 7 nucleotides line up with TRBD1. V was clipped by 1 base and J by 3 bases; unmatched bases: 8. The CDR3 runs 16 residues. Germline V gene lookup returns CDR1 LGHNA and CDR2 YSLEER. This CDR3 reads CASSQGQGRGEETQYF. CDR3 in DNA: TGCGCCAGCAGCCAAGGACAGGGTAGGGGTGAAGAGACCCAGTACTTC.

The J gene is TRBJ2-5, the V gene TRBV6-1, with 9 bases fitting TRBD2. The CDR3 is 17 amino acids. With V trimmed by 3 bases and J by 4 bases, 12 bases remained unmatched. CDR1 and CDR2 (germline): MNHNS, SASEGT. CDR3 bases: TGTGCCAGCAGTGATAATCCCCTAGCGGGGCTTGGAGAGACCCAGTACTTC. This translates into CASSDNPLAGLGETQYF.

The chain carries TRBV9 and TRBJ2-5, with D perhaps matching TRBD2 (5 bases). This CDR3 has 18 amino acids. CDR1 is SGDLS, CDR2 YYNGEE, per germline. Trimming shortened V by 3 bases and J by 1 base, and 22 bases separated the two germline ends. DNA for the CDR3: TGTGCCAGCAGCGCCGAACCAACGACTATATCCTCCCAAGAGACCCAGTACTTC. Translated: CASSAEPTTISSQETQYF.

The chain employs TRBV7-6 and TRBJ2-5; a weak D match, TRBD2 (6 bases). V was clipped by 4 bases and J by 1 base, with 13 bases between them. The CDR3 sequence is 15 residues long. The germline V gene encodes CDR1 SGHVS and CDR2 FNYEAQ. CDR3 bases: TGTGCCAGCAGCTCGGAGGGGTCCCCCCAAGAGACCCAGTACTTC. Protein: CASSSEGSPQETQYF. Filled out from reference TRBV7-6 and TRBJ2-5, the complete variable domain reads GAGVSQSPRYKVTKRGQDVALRCDPISGHVSLYWYRQALGQGPEFLTYFNYEAQQDKSGLPNDRFSAERPEGSISTLTIQRTEQRDSAMYRCASSSEGSPQETQYFGPGTRLLVL.

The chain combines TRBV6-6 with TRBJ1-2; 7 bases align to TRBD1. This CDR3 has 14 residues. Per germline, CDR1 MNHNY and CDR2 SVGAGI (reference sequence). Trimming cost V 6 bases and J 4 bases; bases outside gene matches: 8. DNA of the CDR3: TGTGCCAGCAGATACCTACAGGGGCTCTATGGCTACACCTTC. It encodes CASRYLQGLYGYTF.

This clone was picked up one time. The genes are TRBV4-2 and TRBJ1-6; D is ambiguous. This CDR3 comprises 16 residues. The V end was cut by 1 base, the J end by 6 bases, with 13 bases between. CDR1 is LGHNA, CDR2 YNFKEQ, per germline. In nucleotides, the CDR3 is TGTGCCAGCAGCCAAGCCTCCGGGAACGGTAATTCACCCCTCCACTTT. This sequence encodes CASSQASGNGNSPLHF.

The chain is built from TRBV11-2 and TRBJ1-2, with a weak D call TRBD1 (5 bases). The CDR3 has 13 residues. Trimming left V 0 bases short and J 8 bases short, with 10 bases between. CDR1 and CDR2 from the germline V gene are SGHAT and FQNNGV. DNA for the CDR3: TGTGCCAGCAGCTTAGACAGGGATCAAGGCTACACCTTC. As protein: CASSLDRDQGYTF.

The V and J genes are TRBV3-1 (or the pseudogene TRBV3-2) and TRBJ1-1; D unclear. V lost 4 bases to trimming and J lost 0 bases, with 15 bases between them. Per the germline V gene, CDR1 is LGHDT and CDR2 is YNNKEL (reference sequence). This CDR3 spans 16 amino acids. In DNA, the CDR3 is TGTGCCAGCAGCCCGACTCGAGGAAACATGAACACTGAAGCTTTCTTT. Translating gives CASSPTRGNMNTEAFF.

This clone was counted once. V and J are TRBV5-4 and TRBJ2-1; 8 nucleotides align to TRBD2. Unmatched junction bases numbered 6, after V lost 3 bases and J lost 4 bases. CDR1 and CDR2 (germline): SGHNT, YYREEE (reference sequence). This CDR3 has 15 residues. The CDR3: CASSSWTSPYNEQFF. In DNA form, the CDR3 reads TGTGCCAGCAGCTCGTGGACTAGCCCTTACAATGAGCAGTTCTTC. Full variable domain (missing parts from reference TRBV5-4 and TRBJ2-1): ETGVTQSPTHLIKTRGQQVTLRCSSQSGHNTVSWYQQALGQGPQFIFQYYREEENGRGNFPPRFSGLQFPNYSSELNVNALELDDSALYLCASSSWTSPYNEQFFGPGTRLTVL.

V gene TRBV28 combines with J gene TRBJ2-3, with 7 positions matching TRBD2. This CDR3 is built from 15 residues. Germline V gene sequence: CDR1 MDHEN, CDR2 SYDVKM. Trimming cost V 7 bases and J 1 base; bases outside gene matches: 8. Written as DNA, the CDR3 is TGTGCCAGCACTCCTAGCGGCGGGGGCACAGATACGCAGTATTTT. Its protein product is CASTPSGGGTDTQYF.

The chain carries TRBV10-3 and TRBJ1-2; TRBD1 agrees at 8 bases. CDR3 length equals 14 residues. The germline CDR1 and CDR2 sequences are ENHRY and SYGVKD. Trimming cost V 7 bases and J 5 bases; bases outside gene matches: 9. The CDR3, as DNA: TGTGCCATCACACCCGGACAGGGCTTATATGGCTACACCTTC. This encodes CAITPGQGLYGYTF.